The 3 T cell receptor beta chains given below trace back to one sample, sequenced in a study of regulatory T cells in long-lasting Graves disease. Time point noted: newly diagnosed GD, antithyroid drugs for less than 3 months. From PBMCs, RNA was extracted and then used to make the TCR library. Arm-PCR of CDR3 regions and iRepertoire HTBI primers were used to build TCR beta libraries. TCRdb used MiXCR to reprocess the multiplex PCR reads, holding one entry per CDR3 protein. The sample has 360,000 or so distinct CDR3 sequences, 15% to 20% seen once. This same sample was also taken into another study, of T cells in Graves' hyperthyroidism and ophthalmopathy.

The source was peripheral blood mononuclear cells (PBMCs), collected at new diagnosis, from a patient treated with antithyroid drugs. The receptor set was obtained from a woman in her late teens or twenties with Graves disease.

This clonotype was detected ten times or more. The chain is built from TRBV6-1 and TRBJ1-5; D is ambiguous. The V end lost 8 bases, the J end lost 4 bases, and 15 bases lay between the germline ends. CDR1 and CDR2 (germline): MNHNS, SASEGT. This CDR3 has 14 amino acids. This CDR3 is CASSSGVGNQPQHF. Written as DNA, the CDR3 is TGTGCCAGCTCCAGTGGGGTGGGGAATCAGCCCCAGCATTTT.

This clonotype was counted at least ten times. The CDR3 DNA reads TGTGCCAGCAGTTTGATTGGGGAAGGTGAAGCTTTCTTT. It is translated as CASSLIGEGEAFF. The chain joins TRBV12-3 or TRBV12-4 to TRBJ1-1; D not resolved. CDR3 length: 13 residues. Trimming took off 3 bases at V and 7 bases at J, with 12 bases between the two ends.

At least ten counts were recorded for this clonotype. The chain combines TRBV3-1 with TRBJ2-5; perhaps TRBD1 as D (5 bases). The ends were cut back, 6 bases at V and 0 bases at J, with 5 bases in the middle. Germline V gives CDR1 LGHDT, CDR2 YNNKEL (reference sequence). The CDR3 spans 12 residues. The chain's CDR3 is CASRQDQETQYF. CDR3 coding DNA: TGTGCCAGCAGACAGGACCAAGAGACCCAGTACTTC.